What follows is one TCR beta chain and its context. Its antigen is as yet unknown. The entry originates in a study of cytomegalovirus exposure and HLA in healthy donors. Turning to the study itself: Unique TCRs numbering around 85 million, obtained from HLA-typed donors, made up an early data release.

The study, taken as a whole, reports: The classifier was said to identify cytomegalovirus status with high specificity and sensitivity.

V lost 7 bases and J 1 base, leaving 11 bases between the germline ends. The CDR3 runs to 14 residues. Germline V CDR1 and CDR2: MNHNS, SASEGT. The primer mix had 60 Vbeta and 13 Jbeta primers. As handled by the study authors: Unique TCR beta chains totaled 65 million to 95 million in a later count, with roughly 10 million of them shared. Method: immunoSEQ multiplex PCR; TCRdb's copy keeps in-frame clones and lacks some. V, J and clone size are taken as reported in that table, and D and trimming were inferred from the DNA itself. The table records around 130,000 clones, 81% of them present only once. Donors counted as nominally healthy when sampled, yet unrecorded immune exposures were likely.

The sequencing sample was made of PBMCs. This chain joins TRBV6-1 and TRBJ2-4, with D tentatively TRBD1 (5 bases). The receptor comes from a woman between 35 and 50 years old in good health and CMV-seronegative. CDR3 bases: TGTGCCAGCACCTCGAAGGGGGCCAAAAACATTCAGTACTTC. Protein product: CASTSKGAKNIQYF.